Each of the 16 T cell receptor beta chains below was sequenced from the same sample in a study of OX40 agonist ivuxolimab in advanced cancers. Sequencing used immunoSEQ multiplex PCR; TCRdb keeps in-frame clones, though not all of them. The table shows 99,000 or so clones, with 94% occurring only once. The starting material was CD4+ or CD8+ T cells sorted from blood, obtained in a trial of the OX40 agonist ivuxolimab. These receptors were obtained from an adult with an advanced solid tumor such as melanoma, head and neck, liver or kidney cancer.

The rearrangement links TRBV7-2 to TRBJ2-5; 7 bases map to TRBD2. The CDR3 totals 16 residues. With V trimmed by 0 bases and J by 1 base, 5 bases remained unmatched. Germline CDR1 reads SGHTA; CDR2 reads FQGNSA. CDR3 in amino acids: CASSLAGGGVQETQYF. The CDR3 DNA follows: TGTGCCAGCAGCTTAGCCGGCGGGGGTGTCCAAGAGACCCAGTACTTC.

The rearrangement links TRBV7-9 to TRBJ2-7; D perhaps matches TRBD2 (5 bases). CDR1 and CDR2 from the germline V gene are SEHNR and FQNEAQ (reference sequence). The germline V and J ends were trimmed by 7 bases and 7 bases, with 17 bases remaining between them. This CDR3 comprises 13 residues. The chain's CDR3 is CASTRAKTGEQYF. The CDR3 DNA sequence: TGTGCCAGCACCCGGGCCAAAACGGGGGAGCAGTACTTC.

This chain joins TRBV5-1 and TRBJ1-5, with no clear D. The CDR3 consists of 18 residues. With 1 base removed from V and 0 bases from J, the gap between germline ends came to 17 bases. Germline loops: CDR1 SGHRS, CDR2 YFSETQ. The CDR3 reads CASSLLPPGPLSNQPQHF. The CDR3 region has the DNA TGCGCCAGCAGCTTGCTGCCACCCGGCCCCCTTAGCAATCAGCCCCAGCATTTT. Full variable domain (missing parts from reference TRBV5-1 and TRBJ1-5): KAGVTQTPRYLIKTRGQQVTLSCSPISGHRSVSWYQQTPGQGLQFLFEYFSETQRNKGNFPGRFSGRQFSNSRSEMNVSTLELGDSALYLCASSLLPPGPLSNQPQHFGDGTRLSIL.

The rearrangement links TRBV28 to TRBJ2-7, with D possibly TRBD2 on 7 matching bases. Germline-derived CDR1 and CDR2 are MDHEN and SYDVKM. The CDR3 is 16 amino acids. The V end was cut by 2 bases, the J end by 2 bases, with 16 bases between. CDR3: CASSLRGGPLAYEQYF. CDR3 sequence (DNA): TGTGCCAGCAGTTTAAGGGGGGGCCCCCTCGCCTACGAGCAGTACTTC.

The chain employs TRBV7-9 and TRBJ1-5, with D possibly being TRBD1 (5 bases). Trimming removed 1 base from V and 1 base from J, with 8 bases in between. Germline V gene sequence: CDR1 SEHNR, CDR2 FQNEAQ (reference sequence). The CDR3 has 15 residues. The CDR3 sequence: CASSLVGGSNQPQHF. The CDR3 region has the DNA TGTGCCAGCAGCTTAGTTGGGGGGAGCAATCAGCCCCAGCATTTT.

The CDR3 loop reads CATGRTDTQYF. The CDR3 coding sequence is TGTGCCACCGGACGCACAGATACGCAGTATTTT. The chain couples TRBV2 to TRBJ2-3; no clear D. Trimming took off 10 bases at V and 1 base at J, with 6 bases between the two ends. This CDR3 contains 11 residues. The germline V gene encodes CDR1 SNHLY and CDR2 FYNNEI. The full variable domain, in which reference TRBV2 and TRBJ2-3 provide the parts outside the CDR3, is EPEVTQTPSHQVTQMGQEVILRCVPISNHLYFYWYRQILGQKVEFLVSFYNNEISEKSEIFDDQFSVERPDGSNFTLKIRSTKLEDSAMYFCATGRTDTQYFGPGTRLTVL.

This clone was counted a single time. The V gene is TRBV5-6, the J gene TRBJ1-6; TRBD1 aligns across 10 bases. From germline, CDR1 is SGHDT and CDR2 YYEEEE. Germline trimming cut 4 bases from V and 9 bases from J; bases unmatched to any gene: 4. The CDR3 has 14 amino acids. The CDR3 region has the DNA TGTGCCAGCAGCGGGGACAGGGGAGGTTCACCCCTCCACTTT. Translating it yields CASSGDRGGSPLHF.

V is TRBV7-2 and J is TRBJ2-3, with 11 bases matching TRBD2. V gave up 5 bases and J gave up 4 bases; unmatched junction bases: 5. Germline lookup yields CDR1 SGHTA and CDR2 FQGNSA. This CDR3 is 15 amino acids long. The CDR3 bases are TGTGCCAGCAGCCAAGCGGGACTAGCGGCAGATACGCAGTATTTT. This gives the protein CASSQAGLAADTQYF.

The rearrangement joins TRBV9 to TRBJ2-5; a possible D gene is TRBD1 (6 bases). This CDR3 is 17 amino acids long. The ends were cut back, 0 bases at V and 0 bases at J, with 15 bases in the middle. CDR1 and CDR2 (germline): SGDLS, YYNGEE. The CDR3 region is CASSVVGGQPYQETQYF. The CDR3 DNA follows: TGTGCCAGCAGCGTAGTCGGTGGACAGCCGTACCAAGAGACCCAGTACTTC.

The chain employs TRBV18 and TRBJ1-1; D is unclear. Trimming stripped 3 bases from V and 3 bases from J, with 8 bases between. The V gene's germline CDR1 is KGHSH and CDR2 LQKENI. This CDR3 is built from 13 residues. The CDR3 nucleotides read TGTGCCAGCTCACCTTCTCGCGACACTGAAGCTTTCTTT. Protein product: CASSPSRDTEAFF.

The chain links TRBV5-1 to TRBJ1-1; possibly TRBD1 for D (5 bases). CDR1 and CDR2 (germline): SGHRS, YFSETQ. CDR3 length: 16 amino acids. V lost 5 bases, J lost 0 bases, and 17 bases lay in between. The CDR3 bases are TGCGCCAGCAGAAGGGACGCAGGCCAGATGAACACTGAAGCTTTCTTT. Encoded protein: CASRRDAGQMNTEAFF.

V and J are TRBV5-4 and TRBJ2-3, with a weak D call TRBD1 (6 bases). The germline CDR1 and CDR2 sequences are SGHNT and YYREEE (reference sequence). The CDR3 has 18 amino acids. V lost 2 bases to trimming and J lost 1 base, with 20 bases between them. The CDR3 sequence: CASSFGWPTGSRTDTQYF. CDR3 nucleotides: TGTGCCAGCAGCTTTGGGTGGCCGACAGGATCGCGCACAGATACGCAGTATTTT.

The chain links TRBV7-9 to TRBJ2-6, with 10 bases lining up with TRBD1. After removal of 4 bases from V and 0 bases from J, the junction contained 9 bases not matched to a gene. This CDR3 is 19 amino acids long. Looked up from germline, CDR1 is SEHNR and CDR2 is FQNEAQ (reference sequence). The CDR3 DNA sequence: TGTGCCAGCAGCTCTTCGATGGGACAGGGGAGCTCTGGGGCCAACGTCCTGACTTTC. Its translation: CASSSSMGQGSSGANVLTF.

This chain uses TRBV5-4 with TRBJ2-1; D might be TRBD2 (6 bases). The CDR3 loop spans 15 amino acids. Trimming pared 1 base from V and 0 bases from J, leaving 8 bases between. Germline V CDR1 and CDR2: SGHNT, YYREEE (reference sequence). CDR3 DNA: TGTGCCAGCAGCTTGAGCGGGTTCTCCTACAATGAGCAGTTCTTC. Translation gives CASSLSGFSYNEQFF.

The V call is TRBV27, the J call TRBJ1-2, with 8 bases aligning to TRBD1. Trimming cost V 6 bases and J 3 bases; bases outside gene matches: 6. Germline CDR1 is MNHEY and CDR2 is SMNVEV (reference sequence). The CDR3 sequence is 14 residues long. Here the CDR3 DNA reads TGTGCCAGCAGCCCTGACAGGGGCTACTATGGCTACACCTTC. It translates to CASSPDRGYYGYTF.

This clone was observed a few times. J is TRBJ2-2 and V is TRBV28, with D hard to call. The V gene lost 5 bases and the J gene lost 4 bases, with 5 bases spanning the gap. Germline V CDR1 and CDR2: MDHEN, SYDVKM. The CDR3 is 12 amino acids. CDR3 DNA: TGTGCCAGCAGTACGCCCACCGGGGAGCTGTTTTTT. Its protein is CASSTPTGELFF.